This T cell receptor (beta chain) was found in a study of T-cell reconstitution after alpha-beta-depleted transplantation in children. General study points: The origin of high day-60 TCRbeta diversity in some patients lay in surviving recipient T cells and thymic progenitors. T-cell counts and diversity were attributed mostly to newly produced T cells one year after transplant. Several hundred expanded graft clones reportedly gave rise to the alpha-beta T cells present about two months after transplant.

Construction of the TCRbeta library involved unique molecular identifiers. A single record per CDR3 protein comes from TCRdb applying MiXCR to the PCR reads. Among 200,000 to 250,000 distinct CDR3 sequences listed, approximately 11% were seen once. From germline, CDR1 is DFQATT and CDR2 SNEGSKA (reference sequence). The CDR3 has 14 residues. The V end lost 6 bases, the J end lost 2 bases, and 17 bases lay between the germline ends. This clonotype came up many times. What it binds is not known. The sample in question was PBMCs, obtained before TCRalphabeta/CD19-depleted stem cell transplant. The chain carries TRBV20-1 and TRBJ2-7; a weak D match, TRBD1 (6 bases). The receptor's source is a child in the first two years of life with acute myeloid leukemia, due to receive a stem cell transplant. The CDR3 bases are TGCAGTGCAACGGACCCACGGACAGCCTACGAGCAGTACTTC. Translating gives CSATDPRTAYEQYF.